A single sample is the source of the 17 T cell receptor beta chains below, sequenced in a study of identical twins. Using its own MiXCR run on the 5' RACE reads, TCRdb lists one record per CDR3 protein. The data contain about 250,000 distinct CDR3 sequences, roughly 7.5% of them singletons. Another study also made use of these data, one on yellow fever vaccine responses in identical twins.

The sequenced sample consisted of CD8+ T cells sorted from blood. The receptors were sampled from a woman aged 18-35 years in good health.

The J gene is TRBJ2-7, the V gene TRBV7-9, with D unresolved. CDR3 length: 10 amino acids. Germline V gene data show CDR1 as SEHNR and CDR2 as FQNEAQ (reference sequence). V was pared by 6 bases and J by 6 bases, with 6 bases between. CDR3 sequence (DNA): TGTGCCAGCAGTAACGGCGAGCAGTACTTC. Its translation: CASSNGEQYF.

In this sample, this clonotype turned up many times. The V and J genes are TRBV3-1 and TRBJ1-3; D gene uncertain. The V end lost 0 bases, the J end lost 1 base, and 7 bases lay between the germline ends. This CDR3 is built from 15 residues. Germline assignment: CDR1 LGHDT and CDR2 YNNKEL (reference sequence). CDR3 sequence: CASSQEPGSGNTIYF. The CDR3 DNA reads as TGTGCCAGCAGCCAAGAGCCGGGATCTGGAAACACCATATATTTT.

This clonotype was counted many times. This chain uses TRBV7-9 with TRBJ1-2; TRBD1 might be the D (6 bases). Germline V gene sequence: CDR1 SEHNR, CDR2 FQNEAQ (reference sequence). V dropped 5 bases and J dropped 4 bases, with 20 bases sitting between them. CDR3 size: 16 residues. The CDR3 DNA reads TGTGCCAGCAGCCAAAGGACAGATTTTGTAGTCTATGGCTACACCTTC. This encodes CASSQRTDFVVYGYTF.

This clonotype came up a few times. The V and J genes are TRBV9 and TRBJ2-2, with 8 positions matching TRBD2. The length of the CDR3 is 15 residues. Germline trimming cut 4 bases from V and 6 bases from J; bases unmatched to any gene: 8. The germline gives CDR1 SGDLS, CDR2 YYNGEE. Written as DNA, the CDR3 is TGTGCCAGCAGCTCCGAGCGGGAGAATTCCGGGGAGCTGTTTTTT. This gives the protein CASSSERENSGELFF.

This clonotype was counted a few times. J is TRBJ2-2 and V is TRBV5-1; D possibly uses TRBD1 or TRBD2 (5 bases each). V shed 5 bases and J shed 1 base, with 15 bases lying between them. This CDR3 is built from 16 residues. CDR1 is SGHRS, CDR2 YFSETQ, per germline. CDR3 sequence: CASRDTGTKNTGELFF. The CDR3 DNA is TGCGCCAGCAGGGATACCGGGACCAAGAACACCGGGGAGCTGTTTTTT.

This clonotype was seen many times. The chain couples TRBV4-1 to TRBJ2-1; 7 nucleotides agree with TRBD2. Germline V lookup: CDR1 MGHRA, CDR2 YSYEKL. The CDR3 sequence is 15 residues long. V shed 5 bases and J 8 bases; nucleotides not matched to a gene: 12. The CDR3 is CASSSLSREVDEQFF. CDR3 DNA sequence: TGCGCCAGCAGCTCCCTCTCCCGGGAGGTGGATGAGCAGTTCTTC.

This clonotype has only a few counts. V and J are TRBV29-1 and TRBJ1-6, with 9 bases fitting TRBD1. The V segment lost 3 bases and the J segment 6 bases; nucleotides outside the gene matches: 3. This CDR3 is built from 14 residues. Germline values: CDR1 SQVTM, CDR2 ANQGSEA. The DNA for the CDR3 is TGCAGCGTTGAGACAGGGGGGCCTAATTCACCCCTCCACTTT. Its translation: CSVETGGPNSPLHF. The full variable domain, its missing parts supplied by reference TRBV29-1 and TRBJ1-6, is SAVISQKPSRDICQRGTSLTIQCQVDSQVTMMFWYRQQPGQSLTLIATANQGSEATYESGFVIDKFPISRPNLTFSTLTVSNMSPEDSSIYLCSVETGGPNSPLHFGNGTRLTVT.

This clonotype was observed at least ten times. V and J are TRBV12-3 or TRBV12-4 and TRBJ2-7, with D possibly being TRBD2 (6 bases). V was trimmed by 5 bases and J by 3 bases, leaving 11 bases between them. CDR3 size: 13 residues. The CDR3 bases are TGTGCCAGCAGTGGGGGACTCTTCTACGAGCAGTACTTC. Amino acid sequence: CASSGGLFYEQYF.

The chain recombines TRBV7-9 with TRBJ2-2, with 13 bases that match TRBD2. Germline CDR1 and CDR2: SEHNR and FQNEAQ (reference sequence). The CDR3 contains 16 residues. DNA of the CDR3: TGTACCCAGGGACTAGCGGGACACCTGAACACCGGGGAGCTGTTTTTT. Its translation: CTQGLAGHLNTGELFF.

In this sample, this clonotype turned up many times. The rearrangement joins TRBV20-1 to TRBJ1-1; 7 positions agree with TRBD1. Trimming at V came to 0 bases and at J to 4 bases, leaving 8 bases not matched to a gene. The CDR3 has 15 amino acids. Germline V gives CDR1 DFQATT, CDR2 SNEGSKA (reference sequence). CDR3 sequence (DNA): TGCAGTGCTAGAGATTTTACAGGGGAGGGCACTGAAGCTTTCTTT. Its translation: CSARDFTGEGTEAFF.

A remark on this clonotype: A much larger clone differs by one base, so this may be a read error. The chain uses TRBV12-3 or TRBV12-4 and TRBJ2-5, with a weak D call TRBD2 (5 bases). CDR3 length equals 15 residues. For the CDR3, the DNA is TGTGCCAGCAGTGCCTTAGGAGCCGGGATGGAGAGCCAGTACTTC. Amino acid sequence: CASSALGAGMESQYF.

This clonotype was observed many times. The chain uses TRBV12-3 or TRBV12-4 and TRBJ2-4, with D tentatively TRBD2 (6 bases). This CDR3 spans 13 amino acids. Trimming took off 4 bases at V and 7 bases at J, with 11 bases between the two ends. CDR3 region: CASSSDYYNIQYF. CDR3 bases: TGTGCCAGCAGTTCGGACTATTATAACATTCAGTACTTC.

This clonotype was counted between two and nine times. The chain is built from TRBV4-1 and TRBJ2-1, with 7 bases that match TRBD2. This CDR3 contains 15 residues. The J segment lost 9 bases and the V segment lost 5 bases, leaving 13 bases of the junction unmatched. CDR1 is MGHRA, CDR2 YSYEKL, per germline. The CDR3 reads CASSLGGLVGSEQFF. The DNA of the CDR3 is TGCGCCAGCAGCTTAGGAGGACTAGTCGGGAGTGAGCAGTTCTTC.

Of note for this clonotype: A much larger clone is a single base away; this may be a read error. The J gene is TRBJ2-7, the V gene TRBV27, with D perhaps matching TRBD1 (5 bases). Trimming removed 8 bases at V and 3 bases at J, with 17 bases between. This CDR3 is 14 amino acids long. Germline lookup yields CDR1 MNHEY and CDR2 SMNVEV (reference sequence). This chain's CDR3 is CASPLGRVDYEQYF. DNA of the CDR3: TGTGCCAGCCCCTTGGGGCGAGTAGACTACGAGCAGTACTTC.

V and J are TRBV20-1 and TRBJ2-7; a possible D gene is TRBD1 (5 bases). The CDR3 extends over 12 amino acids. CDR1 and CDR2 from the germline V gene are DFQATT and SNEGSKA (reference sequence). V lost 2 bases, J lost 4 bases, and 9 bases lay in between. The CDR3 reads CSARTTDYEQYF. The DNA of the CDR3 is TGCAGTGCTAGAACGACAGATTACGAGCAGTACTTC.

For this clonotype: This may come from a read error, since a much larger clone is one base off. The chain joins TRBV3-1 to TRBJ1-1, with no clear D. Germline CDR1 and CDR2: LGHDT and YNNKEL (reference sequence). CDR3 length: 15 amino acids. The CDR3 reads CASSQEETLNAEAFF. In DNA form, the CDR3 reads TGTGCCAGCAGCCAAGAGGAGACACTGAACGCTGAAGCTTTCTTT.

This clonotype was counted ten times or more. This rearrangement joins TRBV6-4 to TRBJ2-1; unclear D gene. This CDR3 has 15 amino acids. V lost 7 bases, J lost 5 bases, and 18 bases lay in between. CDR1 MRHNA and CDR2 SNTAGT come from the germline V gene. CDR3 region: CASTPGPLENNEQFF. For the CDR3, the DNA is TGTGCCAGCACCCCCGGGCCCCTTGAGAACAATGAGCAGTTCTTC.